The 22 T cell receptor beta chains presented below share a single source sample, sequenced in a study of PD-1 blockade in classical Hodgkin lymphoma. Brentuximab vedotin exposure varied, and every patient relapsed after autologous stem cell transplantation. Method: immunoSEQ multiplex PCR; TCRdb's copy keeps in-frame clones and lacks some. Among some 13,000 clones listed, roughly 80% were seen once. This material consisted of peripheral blood mononuclear cells (PBMCs), taken at baseline. Every receptor here comes from a human donor with classical Hodgkin lymphoma.

The rearrangement links TRBV7-9 to TRBJ2-2; no definite D call. Germline V gene sequence: CDR1 SEHNR, CDR2 FQNEAQ (reference sequence). The CDR3 is 12 residues long. The V end lost 5 bases, the J end lost 7 bases, and 8 bases lay between the germline ends. CDR3 amino acids: CASSLPFGELFF. For the CDR3, the DNA is TGTGCCAGCAGCCTTCCCTTCGGGGAGCTGTTTTTT.

V usage is TRBV19 and J usage is TRBJ1-1; D unresolved. CDR1 is LNHDA and CDR2 is SQIVND in the germline V gene (reference sequence). V lost 5 bases to trimming and J lost 0 bases, with 13 bases between them. The length of the CDR3 is 15 residues. The CDR3 DNA reads TGTGCCAGTAGTTGGGTCGTTGGGCTGAACACTGAAGCTTTCTTT. Residues: CASSWVVGLNTEAFF.

This CDR3 is CASQDLNIDTQYF. CDR3 DNA: TGTGCCAGCCAGGACCTCAACATAGATACGCAGTATTTT. V is TRBV6-1 and J is TRBJ2-3; D not resolved. Looked up from germline, CDR1 is MNHNS and CDR2 is SASEGT. There are 13 residues in the CDR3. V was clipped by 8 bases and J by 5 bases, with 14 bases between them.

This chain links TRBV2 with TRBJ2-7; D perhaps matches TRBD2 (6 bases). This CDR3 has 16 amino acids. V lost 1 base and J 2 bases, leaving 15 bases between the germline ends. Germline loops: CDR1 SNHLY, CDR2 FYNNEI. In nucleotides, the CDR3 is TGTGCCAGCAGTGAAGTGCAGGACGGGAGTCCCTACGAGCAGTACTTC. It yields the protein CASSEVQDGSPYEQYF.

The rearrangement joins TRBV4-2 to TRBJ1-2, with D perhaps TRBD1 (5 bases). Germline lookup yields CDR1 LGHNA and CDR2 YNFKEQ. The CDR3 is 16 residues long. V was cut by 1 base and J by 5 bases, with 17 bases left in between. The CDR3 sequence: CASSQAVGSGDYGYTF. The DNA for the CDR3 is TGTGCCAGCAGCCAAGCTGTTGGGTCGGGGGATTATGGCTACACCTTC.

This chain connects TRBV2 to TRBJ2-1, with no clear D. V lost 2 bases to trimming and J lost 9 bases, with 8 bases between them. Germline values: CDR1 SNHLY, CDR2 FYNNEI. This CDR3 spans 12 amino acids. CDR3 residues: CASSEPPSEQFF. CDR3 bases: TGTGCCAGCAGTGAACCCCCTAGTGAGCAGTTCTTC.

This sequence joins TRBV5-6 and TRBJ1-5, with D perhaps TRBD1 (5 bases). The CDR3 has 18 residues. Looked up from germline, CDR1 is SGHDT and CDR2 is YYEEEE. With 2 bases removed from V and 5 bases from J, the gap between germline ends came to 23 bases. DNA of the CDR3: TGTGCCAGCAGCTTCCGGACTCCACACAGGTTTCAGGATCAGCCCCAGCATTTT. Amino acids: CASSFRTPHRFQDQPQHF.

The V and J genes are TRBV5-1 and TRBJ1-5, with 7 bases aligning to TRBD1. There are 15 residues in the CDR3. CDR1 and CDR2 (germline): SGHRS, YFSETQ. With V trimmed by 3 bases and J by 2 bases, 5 bases remained unmatched. The CDR3 DNA is TGCGCCAGCAGCTCACAGGGGTATGGCAATCAGCCCCAGCATTTT. Protein sequence: CASSSQGYGNQPQHF.

The chain is built from TRBV11-2 and TRBJ1-1, with D tentatively TRBD1 (5 bases). The CDR3 sequence is 14 residues long. Germline lookup yields CDR1 SGHAT and CDR2 FQNNGV. The V and J ends lost 1 base and 3 bases respectively, with 9 bases between them. Written as DNA, the CDR3 is TGTGCCAGCAGCTTAGCGGCAGGGCACACTGAAGCTTTCTTT. Encoded protein: CASSLAAGHTEAFF.

The chain couples TRBV28 to TRBJ2-3; perhaps TRBD1 as D (6 bases). CDR1 MDHEN and CDR2 SYDVKM come from the germline V gene. Trimming left V 6 bases short and J 3 bases short, with 16 bases between. The CDR3 length is 15 residues. CDR3 DNA: TGTGCCAGCAGCCAGAGACAGGCTGGGACAGATACGCAGTATTTT. This codes for CASSQRQAGTDTQYF.

The chain has TRBV19 and TRBJ1-6; no firm D call. Germline CDR1 and CDR2: LNHDA and SQIVND (reference sequence). The CDR3 covers 15 residues. The germline V and J ends were trimmed by 5 bases and 6 bases, with 14 bases remaining between them. The CDR3 is CASSSHSSGNSPLHF. The CDR3, as DNA: TGTGCCAGTAGTTCCCATTCGTCTGGTAATTCACCCCTCCACTTT.

A word on this clone: The junction and the germline gene differ at one end; a read error may be behind it. The V and J genes are TRBV6-1 and TRBJ2-1; TRBD2 matches at 7 bases. In germline, CDR1 is MNHNS, CDR2 SASEGT. CDR3 length equals 14 residues. In DNA, the CDR3 is TGTGCCAGCAGAGAAGGACTAGAATACAATGAGCAGTTCTTC. This sequence encodes CASREGLEYNEQFF.

The chain carries TRBV23-1 and TRBJ1-1; no firm D call. TRBV23-1 counts as an open reading frame of uncertain function. The CDR3 loop spans 11 amino acids. The germline V and J ends were trimmed by 8 bases and 4 bases, with 8 bases remaining between them. CDR3 protein: CASGAVTEAFF. The CDR3 DNA is TGCGCCAGCGGAGCCGTCACTGAAGCTTTCTTT.

This clone was counted only a few times. The rearrangement joins TRBV29-1 to TRBJ1-1; the match to TRBD1 covers 8 bases. V dropped 6 bases and J dropped 5; count of bases not matched to a gene: 17. CDR1 SQVTM and CDR2 ANQGSEA come from the germline V gene. This CDR3 spans 16 amino acids. The CDR3 nucleotides are TGCAGCGTGATCGGACAGGGTTCATATGGGGTTACTGAAGCTTTCTTT. It translates to CSVIGQGSYGVTEAFF.

This chain connects TRBV13 to TRBJ1-3; D may be TRBD1 (6 bases). This CDR3 contains 15 residues. V lost 3 bases and J 0 bases, leaving 9 bases between the germline ends. CDR1 and CDR2 (germline): PRHDT, FYEKMQ (reference sequence). The CDR3 loop reads CASSLQGYSGNTIYF. CDR3 coding DNA: TGTGCCAGCAGCTTGCAGGGGTACTCTGGAAACACCATATATTTT.

The V gene is TRBV6-1, the J gene TRBJ2-7, with 7 bases identical to TRBD1. In germline, CDR1 is MNHNS, CDR2 SASEGT. This CDR3 has 13 amino acids. V shed 9 bases and J 3 bases; nucleotides not matched to a gene: 8. This CDR3 reads CARSKWDSYEQYF. CDR3 in DNA: TGTGCCAGAAGCAAGTGGGACAGCTACGAGCAGTACTTC.

V and J are TRBV29-1 and TRBJ2-2, with TRBD2 identical over 9 bases. CDR3 length: 13 residues. The V gene's germline CDR1 is SQVTM and CDR2 ANQGSEA. The trim removed 6 bases at V and 4 bases at J, leaving 3 bases unmatched. The DNA of the CDR3 is TGCAGCGTGGGACTAGCAGTCACCGGGGAGCTGTTTTTT. Translated, it gives CSVGLAVTGELFF.

This clone came up once. The rearrangement joins TRBV19 to TRBJ2-3; TRBD2 is a possible D gene (5 bases). Trimming took 7 bases from V and 4 from J, leaving 21 bases between them. Germline loops: CDR1 LNHDA, CDR2 SQIVND (reference sequence). CDR3 length equals 16 residues. The CDR3 nucleotides read TGTGCCAGTACAAAAAGGACGACGGGGTGGGCAGATACGCAGTATTTT. Residues: CASTKRTTGWADTQYF.

The rearrangement uses TRBV2 and TRBJ2-4; D is ambiguous. CDR1 is SNHLY and CDR2 is FYNNEI in the germline V gene. V lost 0 bases and J lost 6, with 6 bases in between. This CDR3 has 13 amino acids. CDR3 sequence reads: CASSEALRNIQYF. The CDR3 coding sequence is TGTGCCAGCAGTGAAGCGCTTAGAAACATTCAGTACTTC.

The gene calls are TRBV5-1 and TRBJ2-3; D possibly uses TRBD1 or TRBD2 (5 bases each). Germline CDR1 reads SGHRS; CDR2 reads YFSETQ. V gave up 6 bases and J gave up 4 bases, with 15 bases separating them. The CDR3 is 14 residues long. The CDR3 coding sequence is TGCGCCAGCACCCGGGACGCTGGCGCAGATACGCAGTATTTT. This codes for CASTRDAGADTQYF.

The genes are TRBV6-1 and TRBJ2-5; TRBD2 is a possible D gene (5 bases). CDR1 and CDR2 from the germline V gene are MNHNS and SASEGT. Trimming took off 8 bases at V and 2 bases at J, with 12 bases between the two ends. This CDR3 contains 13 residues. CDR3 nucleotides: TGTGCCAGCGCACGCGGGTATCAAGAGACCCAGTACTTC. This gives the protein CASARGYQETQYF.

A single count supports this clone. The chain carries TRBV5-1 and TRBJ2-1; D uncertain. V shed 5 bases and J shed 10 bases, with 13 bases lying between them. The CDR3 covers 12 residues. CDR1 and CDR2 from the germline V gene are SGHRS and YFSETQ. CDR3 DNA sequence: TGCGCCAGCAGTCAAGGCCACGGGGAGCAGTTCTTC. Its protein product is CASSQGHGEQFF.